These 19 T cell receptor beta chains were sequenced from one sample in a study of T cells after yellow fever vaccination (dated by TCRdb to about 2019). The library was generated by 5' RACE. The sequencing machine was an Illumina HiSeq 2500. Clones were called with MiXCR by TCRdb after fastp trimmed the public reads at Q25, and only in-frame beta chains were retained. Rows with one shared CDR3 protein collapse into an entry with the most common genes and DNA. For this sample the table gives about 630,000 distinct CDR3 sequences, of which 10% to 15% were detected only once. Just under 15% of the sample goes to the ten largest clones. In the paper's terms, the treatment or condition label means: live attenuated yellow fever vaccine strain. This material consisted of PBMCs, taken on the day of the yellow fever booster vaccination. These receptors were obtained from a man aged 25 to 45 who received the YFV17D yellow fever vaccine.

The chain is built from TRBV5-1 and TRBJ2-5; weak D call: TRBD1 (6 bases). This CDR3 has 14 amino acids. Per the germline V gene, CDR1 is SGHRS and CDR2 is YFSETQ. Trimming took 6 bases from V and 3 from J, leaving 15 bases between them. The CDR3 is CASIPQGGEETQYF. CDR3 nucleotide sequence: TGCGCCAGCATCCCACAGGGTGGGGAAGAGACCCAGTACTTC.

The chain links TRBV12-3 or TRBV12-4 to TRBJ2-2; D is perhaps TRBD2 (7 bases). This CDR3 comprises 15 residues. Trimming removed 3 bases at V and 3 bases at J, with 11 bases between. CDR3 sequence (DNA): TGTGCCAGCAGTTTCGAGGGGGGGGACACCGGGGAGCTGTTTTTT. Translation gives CASSFEGGDTGELFF.

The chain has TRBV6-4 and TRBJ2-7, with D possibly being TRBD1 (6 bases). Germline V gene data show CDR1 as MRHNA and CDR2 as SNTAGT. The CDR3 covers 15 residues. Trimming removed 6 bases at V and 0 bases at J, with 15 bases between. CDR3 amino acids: CASRGPTGDSYEQYF. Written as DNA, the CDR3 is TGTGCCAGCAGAGGCCCGACAGGAGACTCCTACGAGCAGTACTTC.

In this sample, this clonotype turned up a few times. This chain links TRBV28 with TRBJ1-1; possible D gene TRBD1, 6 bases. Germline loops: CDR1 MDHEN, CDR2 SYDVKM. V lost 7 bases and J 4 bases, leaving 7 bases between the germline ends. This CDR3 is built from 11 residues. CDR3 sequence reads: CASTGATEAFF. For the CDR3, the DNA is TGTGCCAGCACAGGGGCCACTGAAGCTTTCTTT. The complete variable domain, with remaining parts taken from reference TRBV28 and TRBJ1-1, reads DVKVTQSSRYLVKRTGEKVFLECVQDMDHENMFWYRQDPGLGLRLIYFSYDVKMKEKGDIPEGYSVSREKKERFSLILESASTNQTSMYLCASTGATEAFFGQGTRLTVV.

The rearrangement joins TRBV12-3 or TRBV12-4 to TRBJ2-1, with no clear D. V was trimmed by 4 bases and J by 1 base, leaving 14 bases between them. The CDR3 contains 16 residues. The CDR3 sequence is CASSSDHAISYNEQFF. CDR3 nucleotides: TGTGCCAGCAGTTCGGACCATGCTATATCCTACAATGAGCAGTTCTTC.

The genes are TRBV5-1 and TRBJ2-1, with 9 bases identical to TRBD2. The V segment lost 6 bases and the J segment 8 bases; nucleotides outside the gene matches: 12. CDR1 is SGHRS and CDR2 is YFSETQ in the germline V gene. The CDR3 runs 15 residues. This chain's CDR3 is CASTLAIAGVHEQFF. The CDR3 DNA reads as TGCGCCAGCACCTTAGCGATAGCGGGAGTTCATGAGCAGTTCTTC.

The CDR3 nucleotides read TGCAGTGCTAAAGAAGAAGTTCGGGTCAGCCCTACCTACGAGCAGTACTTC. Protein sequence: CSAKEEVRVSPTYEQYF. The chain employs TRBV20-1 and TRBJ2-7; the D is unclear. Germline CDR1 reads DFQATT; CDR2 reads SNEGSKA (reference sequence). The CDR3 is 17 residues long. V was pared by 4 bases and J by 2 bases, with 24 bases between.

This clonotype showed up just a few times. The CDR3 reads CASSSGLAGGPSTDTQYF. CDR3 nucleotides: TGTGCCAGCAGCTCGGGACTAGCGGGAGGGCCAAGCACAGATACGCAGTATTTT. The chain has TRBV5-4 and TRBJ2-3; 16 bases align to TRBD2. Trimming at V came to 3 bases and at J to 0 bases, leaving 4 bases not matched to a gene. The V gene's germline CDR1 is SGHNT and CDR2 YYREEE (reference sequence). The CDR3 length is 18 residues. Together with reference TRBV5-4 and TRBJ2-3, the CDR3 gives the full variable domain: ETGVTQSPTHLIKTRGQQVTLRCSSQSGHNTVSWYQQALGQGPQFIFQYYREEENGRGNFPPRFSGLQFPNYSSELNVNALELDDSALYLCASSSGLAGGPSTDTQYFGPGTRLTVL.

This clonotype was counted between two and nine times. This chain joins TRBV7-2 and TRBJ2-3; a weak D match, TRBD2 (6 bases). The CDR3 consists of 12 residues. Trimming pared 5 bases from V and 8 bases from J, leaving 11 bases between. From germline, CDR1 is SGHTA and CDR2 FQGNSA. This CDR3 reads CASSSGSGTQYF. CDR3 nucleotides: TGTGCCAGCAGCAGCGGGTCGGGTACGCAGTATTTT.

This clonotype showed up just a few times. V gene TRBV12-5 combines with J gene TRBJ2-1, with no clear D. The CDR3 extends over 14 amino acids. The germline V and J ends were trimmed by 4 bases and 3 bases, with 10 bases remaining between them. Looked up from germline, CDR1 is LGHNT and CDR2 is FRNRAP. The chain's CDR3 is CASGSVLGYNEQFF. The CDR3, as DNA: TGTGCTAGTGGTTCTGTGTTGGGCTACAATGAGCAGTTCTTC.

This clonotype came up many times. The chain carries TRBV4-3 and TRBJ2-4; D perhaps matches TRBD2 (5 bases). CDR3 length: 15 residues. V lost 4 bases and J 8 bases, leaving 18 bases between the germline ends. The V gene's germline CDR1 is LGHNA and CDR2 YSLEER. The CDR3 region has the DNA TGCGCCAGCAGCCCCGGACGGTTCAGGCGGGACATTCAGTACTTC. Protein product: CASSPGRFRRDIQYF.

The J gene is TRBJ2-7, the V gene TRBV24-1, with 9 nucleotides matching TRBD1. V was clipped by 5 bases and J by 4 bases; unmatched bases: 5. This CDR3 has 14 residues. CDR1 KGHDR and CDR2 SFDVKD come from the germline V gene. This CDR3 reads CATSGGDRVYEQYF. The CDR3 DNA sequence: TGTGCCACCAGTGGAGGGGACAGGGTTTACGAGCAGTACTTC.

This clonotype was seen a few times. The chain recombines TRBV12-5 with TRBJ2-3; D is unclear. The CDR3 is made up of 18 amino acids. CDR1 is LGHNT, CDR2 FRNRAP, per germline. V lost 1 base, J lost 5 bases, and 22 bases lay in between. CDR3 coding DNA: TGTGCTAGTGGTTTGGGCCAAGGTTCGTCGATTCGAGGAGATACGCAGTATTTT. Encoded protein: CASGLGQGSSIRGDTQYF. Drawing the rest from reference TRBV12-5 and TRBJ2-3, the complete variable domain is DARVTQTPRHKVTEMGQEVTMRCQPILGHNTVFWYRQTMMQGLELLAYFRNRAPLDDSGMPKDRFSAEMPDATLATLKIQPSEPRDSAVYFCASGLGQGSSIRGDTQYFGPGTRLTVL.

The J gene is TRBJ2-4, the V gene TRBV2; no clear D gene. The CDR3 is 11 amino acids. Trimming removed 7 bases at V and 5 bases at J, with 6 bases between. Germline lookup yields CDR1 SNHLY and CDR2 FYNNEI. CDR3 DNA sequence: TGTGCCAGCAAGGCGGAAAACATTCAGTACTTC. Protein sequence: CASKAENIQYF.

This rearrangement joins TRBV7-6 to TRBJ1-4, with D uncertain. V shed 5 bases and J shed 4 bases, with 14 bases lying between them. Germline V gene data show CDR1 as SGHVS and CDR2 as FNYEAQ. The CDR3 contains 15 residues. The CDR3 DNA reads TGTGCCAGCAGCCCGTCGGGTGGGGATAATGAAAAACTGTTTTTT. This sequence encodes CASSPSGGDNEKLFF. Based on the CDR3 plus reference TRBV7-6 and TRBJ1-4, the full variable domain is GAGVSQSPRYKVTKRGQDVALRCDPISGHVSLYWYRQALGQGPEFLTYFNYEAQQDKSGLPNDRFSAERPEGSISTLTIQRTEQRDSAMYRCASSPSGGDNEKLFFGSGTQLSVL.

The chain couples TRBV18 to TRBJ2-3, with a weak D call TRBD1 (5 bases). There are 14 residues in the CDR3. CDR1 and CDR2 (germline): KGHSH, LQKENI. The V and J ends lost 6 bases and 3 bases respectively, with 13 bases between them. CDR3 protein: CASSRQFSTDTQYF. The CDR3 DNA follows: TGTGCCAGCTCCCGACAGTTTTCTACAGATACGCAGTATTTT.

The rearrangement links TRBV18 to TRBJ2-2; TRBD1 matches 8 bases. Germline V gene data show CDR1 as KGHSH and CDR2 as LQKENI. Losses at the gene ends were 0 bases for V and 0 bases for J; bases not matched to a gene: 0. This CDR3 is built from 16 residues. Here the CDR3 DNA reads TGTGCCAGCTCACCACCGGGACAGGCGAACACCGGGGAGCTGTTTTTT. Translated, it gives CASSPPGQANTGELFF. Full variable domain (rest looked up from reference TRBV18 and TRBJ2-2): NAGVMQNPRHLVRRRGQEARLRCSPMKGHSHVYWYRQLPEEGLKFMVYLQKENIIDESGMPKERFSAEFPKEGPSILRIQQVVRGDSAAYFCASSPPGQANTGELFFGEGSRLTVL.

The CDR3 is CASSSSATGPQPQHF. The CDR3, as DNA: TGTGCCAGCAGCTCCTCCGCGACAGGACCTCAGCCCCAGCATTTT. The gene calls are TRBV7-3 and TRBJ1-5; tentative D call: TRBD1 (6 bases). Trimming pared 4 bases from V and 6 bases from J, leaving 16 bases between. This CDR3 spans 15 amino acids. Germline V gives CDR1 SGHTA, CDR2 FQGTGA.

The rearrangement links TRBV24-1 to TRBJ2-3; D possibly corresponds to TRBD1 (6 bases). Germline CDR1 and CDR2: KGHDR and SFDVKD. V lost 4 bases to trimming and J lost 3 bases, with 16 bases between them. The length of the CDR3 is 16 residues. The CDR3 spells CATSERSGVITDTQYF. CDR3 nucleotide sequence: TGTGCCACCAGTGAAAGGTCAGGGGTAATTACAGATACGCAGTATTTT.